What follows are 16 T cell receptor beta chains derived from one specimen sequenced in a study of technical replicates of blood from a few donors. Sequenced by immunoSEQ multiplex PCR; TCRdb stores in-frame clones only, minus some. The sample includes about 70,000 clones, roughly 94% of them seen just once. The sample taken for sequencing was T cells isolated from PBMCs. The receptors derive from a human donor in good health.

V is TRBV4-1 and J is TRBJ1-1; D is unresolved. Looked up from germline, CDR1 is MGHRA and CDR2 is YSYEKL. The V gene lost 1 base and the J gene lost 1 base, with 10 bases spanning the gap. The CDR3 extends over 15 amino acids. CDR3 bases: TGCGCCAGCAGCCAAGTTCATAGAGGGAACACTGAAGCTTTCTTT. Protein product: CASSQVHRGNTEAFF.

This clone was observed a few times. The V call is TRBV25-1, the J call TRBJ2-3, with a possible D match to TRBD2 (5 bases). Germline V gene data show CDR1 as MGHDK and CDR2 as SYGVNS. The CDR3 runs 14 residues. V lost 5 bases to trimming and J lost 8 bases, with 17 bases between them. The CDR3: CASSPPRGMGTQYF. In DNA form, the CDR3 reads TGTGCCAGCAGTCCTCCGAGAGGGATGGGTACGCAGTATTTT.

This clone occurred once. Different DNA sequences within this sample yield the same CDR3. J is TRBJ2-7 and V is TRBV5-1; 7 positions agree with TRBD1. The CDR3 consists of 14 residues. Germline V CDR1 and CDR2: SGHRS, YFSETQ. V shed 0 bases and J 3 bases; nucleotides not matched to a gene: 3. The chain's CDR3 is CASSLAGQSYEQYF. The CDR3 DNA sequence: TGCGCCAGCAGCTTGGCGGGACAGAGCTACGAGCAGTACTTC.

In this sample, this clone turned up once. This chain uses TRBV6-5 with TRBJ2-2; a weak D match, TRBD2 (7 bases). Germline V gene sequence: CDR1 MNHEY, CDR2 SVGAGI. The germline V and J ends were trimmed by 8 bases and 6 bases, with 13 bases remaining between them. This CDR3 spans 13 amino acids. The CDR3, as DNA: TGTGCCAGCCGAGGGGGGGCCCCCGGGGAGCTGTTTTTT. Its protein product is CASRGGAPGELFF.

The chain employs TRBV27 and TRBJ2-7; 8 bases align to TRBD1. The CDR3 is 16 residues long. Germline CDR1 is MNHEY and CDR2 is SMNVEV (reference sequence). V gave up 2 bases and J gave up 5 bases; unmatched junction bases: 11. CDR3 in amino acids: CASSLKDREIWDEQYF. The CDR3 bases are TGTGCCAGCAGTTTAAAGGACAGGGAGATTTGGGACGAGCAGTACTTC.

The DNA for the CDR3 is TGTGCCAGCCCTAAGCCCTTAGCGGGCACAGATACGCAGTATTTT. It encodes CASPKPLAGTDTQYF. The J gene is TRBJ2-3, the V gene TRBV6-5; a weak D match, TRBD2 (6 bases). The CDR3 has 15 amino acids. Trimming left V 8 bases short and J 1 base short, with 16 bases between. Germline-derived CDR1 and CDR2 are MNHEY and SVGAGI.

V usage is TRBV11-2 and J usage is TRBJ2-3; 10 bases are shared with TRBD2. The CDR3 has 14 residues. The germline V gene encodes CDR1 SGHAT and CDR2 FQNNGV. J lost 3 bases, V lost 9 bases, and 6 bases had no gene match. CDR3 protein: CASALAGVTDTQYF. As DNA, the CDR3 is TGTGCCAGTGCTCTAGCGGGAGTGACAGATACGCAGTATTTT.

This sequence joins TRBV6-5 and TRBJ2-1; 10 bases are shared with TRBD2. The CDR3 runs to 14 residues. Per germline, CDR1 MNHEY and CDR2 SVGAGI. J gave up 8 bases and V 7 bases, and 8 bases lay outside the gene matches. The CDR3 DNA follows: TGTGCCAGCATAGGGGTAGCGGGAGGCCATGAGCAGTTCTTC. Amino acid sequence: CASIGVAGGHEQFF.

The chain uses TRBV12-5 and TRBJ2-1; 8 bases map to TRBD2. The CDR3 contains 15 residues. The germline V gene encodes CDR1 LGHNT and CDR2 FRNRAP. Trimming took 7 bases from V and 8 from J; bases not matched to a gene: 13. The CDR3 sequence: CASAPRGVSSHEQFF. In nucleotides, the CDR3 is TGTGCTAGTGCCCCGCGGGGGGTATCTTCGCATGAGCAGTTCTTC.

The chain recombines TRBV27 with TRBJ2-7, with no clear D. Germline assignment: CDR1 MNHEY and CDR2 SMNVEV (reference sequence). This CDR3 is 15 amino acids long. The germline V and J ends were trimmed by 1 base and 2 bases, with 12 bases remaining between them. The CDR3 DNA reads as TGTGCCAGCAGTTTATGGGCTGGGTCTCCCTACGAGCAGTACTTC. It yields the protein CASSLWAGSPYEQYF.

The chain carries TRBV5-1 and TRBJ2-1; 8 bases line up with TRBD2. V lost 0 bases, J lost 9 bases, and 8 bases stayed unmatched. The CDR3 contains 15 residues. In germline, CDR1 is SGHRS, CDR2 YFSETQ. In nucleotides, the CDR3 is TGCGCCAGCAGCTTGGCGGGAGCGGGAGAAGGTGAGCAGTTCTTC. This translates into CASSLAGAGEGEQFF.

This clone was seen a single time. The chain recombines TRBV12-2 with TRBJ2-1; the table's D call, TRBD1, has no DNA check behind it. TRBV12-2 is labeled a pseudogene. This CDR3 is built from 13 residues. CDR3 sequence reads: CASRFSGHWEQFF. The CDR3 bases are TGTGCAAGTCGCTTCTCGGGACATTGGGAGCAGTTCTTC.

The chain couples TRBV2 to TRBJ2-7, with TRBD2 matching 12 bases. This CDR3 is built from 12 residues. Germline CDR1 reads SNHLY; CDR2 reads FYNNEI. J gave up 6 bases and V 7 bases, and 1 base lay outside the gene matches. CDR3 residues: CASTGLAGEQYF. Written as DNA, the CDR3 is TGTGCCAGCACGGGACTAGCGGGCGAGCAGTACTTC.

V usage is TRBV5-6 and J usage is TRBJ2-6, with D maybe TRBD2 (5 bases). V lost 0 bases, J lost 2 bases, and 9 bases lay in between. The CDR3 has 16 residues. CDR1 and CDR2 from the germline V gene are SGHDT and YYEEEE. The chain's CDR3 is CASSLVLGAGANVLTF. As DNA, the CDR3 is TGTGCCAGCAGCTTGGTATTGGGAGCTGGGGCCAACGTCCTGACTTTC.

The chain uses TRBV7-2 and TRBJ2-1; 13 bases fit TRBD2. Germline V gene sequence: CDR1 SGHTA, CDR2 FQGNSA. V lost 5 bases and J lost 0; bases outside the gene matches: 4. There are 17 residues in the CDR3. DNA for the CDR3: TGTGCCAGCAGCCCTAGGACTAGCGGGAGCTCCTACAATGAGCAGTTCTTC. Amino acids: CASSPRTSGSSYNEQFF.

This chain connects TRBV2 to TRBJ2-1, with D uncertain. The CDR3 totals 14 residues. CDR1 is SNHLY and CDR2 is FYNNEI in the germline V gene. Trimming cost V 4 bases and J 10 bases, with 17 bases left between them. The CDR3 here is CASSANYPYGEQFF. CDR3 in DNA: TGTGCCAGCAGTGCAAACTACCCCTACGGGGAGCAGTTCTTC.